Listed below are T cell receptor beta chains from one sample, sequenced in a study of cytomegalovirus exposure and HLA in healthy donors. Assay used: immunoSEQ multiplex PCR; TCRdb lists only in-frame clones, some missing. The sample carries approximately 150,000 clones, about four fifths recorded once. The sample comprised PBMCs. The receptors originated from a man under 40 in good health and CMV-seronegative. Both conserved end residues are part of each CDR3. A D gene is named only where the DNA matches it firmly. A row's size may be missing; if present it is once, few, many or a size class.

CASLTENTGELFF TGTGCCAGTTTGACAGAGAACACCGGGGAGCTGTTTTTT TRBV19 . TRBJ2-2 .
CASSPRTGATGELFF TGCGCCAGCAGCCCTCGAACAGGGGCGACCGGGGAGCTGTTTTTT TRBV5-1 few TRBJ2-2 TRBD1
CASSLEGQTDTQYF TGCGCCAGCAGCTTGGAGGGGCAGACAGATACGCAGTATTTT TRBV5-1 . TRBJ2-3 .
CASSLGATTGELFF TGCGCCAGCAGCTTGGGGGCAACCACCGGGGAGCTGTTTTTT TRBV5-1 . TRBJ2-2 .
CASSQNGVNTDTQYF TGCGCCAGCAGCCAAAACGGGGTGAACACAGATACGCAGTATTTT TRBV4-1 . TRBJ2-3 .
CASSRISGGVTQYF TGTGCCAGCAGTCGCATTTCGGGGGGGGTTACGCAGTATTTT TRBV6-5 . TRBJ2-3 TRBD2
CASSFMAGDLNEQFF TGCGCCAGCAGCTTTATGGCAGGGGATTTGAATGAGCAGTTCTTC TRBV5-1 . TRBJ2-1 .
CASSLRVGYEQYF TGTGCCAGCAGCTTGAGAGTTGGCTACGAGCAGTACTTC TRBV5-5 . TRBJ2-7 .
CASSLWGDEKLFF TGTGCCAGCAGCTTATGGGGCGATGAAAAACTGTTTTTT TRBV7-2 . TRBJ1-4 .
CASSVGGIRQETQYF TGTGCCAGCAGCGTAGGAGGCATACGCCAAGAGACCCAGTACTTC TRBV9 few TRBJ2-5 .
CASSRTHNGEQFF TGTGCCAGCAGTCGGACTCATAACGGGGAGCAGTTCTTC TRBV13 . TRBJ2-1 .
CASSPGHTGSLYGYTF TGTGCCAGCAGTCCGGGACACACCGGTAGTCTCTATGGCTACACCTTC TRBV2 . TRBJ1-2 .
CASSLVSYQETQYF TGTGCCAGCAGCTTAGTGTCGTACCAAGAGACCCAGTACTTC TRBV7-9 . TRBJ2-5 .
CASSLGGLAGYNEQFF TGTGCCAGCAGCTTGGGGGGACTAGCGGGGTACAATGAGCAGTTCTTC TRBV5-4 few TRBJ2-1 TRBD2
CATSRVRKGEYEQYF TGTGCCACCAGCAGAGTCCGGAAAGGAGAGTATGAGCAGTACTTC TRBV15 . TRBJ2-7 .
CAWSPGGDTQYF TGTGCCTGGAGTCCAGGAGGAGATACGCAGTATTTT TRBV30 . TRBJ2-3 .
CASSPLQYNYGYTF TGTGCCAGCAGCCCATTACAGTATAACTATGGCTACACCTTC TRBV7-9 . TRBJ1-2 .
CASSWEASGANVLTF TGCGCCAGCAGCTGGGAGGCCTCTGGGGCCAACGTCCTGACTTTC TRBV5-1 . TRBJ2-6 .
CAWRFRWTEVNSPLHF TGTGCCTGGAGATTTCGATGGACAGAAGTTAATTCACCCCTCCACTTT TRBV30 . TRBJ1-6 .
CASSFGTGVYEQYF TGTGCCAGCAGCTTTGGGACAGGGGTCTACGAGCAGTACTTC TRBV5-4 . TRBJ2-7 TRBD1
CASSPRGGQGAGYGYTF TGTGCCAGTAGTCCCAGGGGGGGCCAGGGGGCTGGTTATGGCTACACCTTC TRBV19 . TRBJ1-2 TRBD1
CASKPAGGYEQYF TGTGCCAGCAAGCCAGCGGGTGGTTACGAGCAGTACTTC TRBV27 . TRBJ2-7 .
CASSYADSYNEQFF TGTGCCAGCAGTTACGCGGACTCCTACAATGAGCAGTTCTTC TRBV6-5 . TRBJ2-1 .
CSVAVSGDTGELFF TGCAGCGTCGCCGTCTCCGGGGACACCGGGGAGCTGTTTTTT TRBV29-1 . TRBJ2-2 .
CASNGEGFLRYGYTF TGTGCCAGCAATGGGGAGGGGTTTTTGCGCTATGGCTACACCTTC TRBV6-1 . TRBJ1-2 .
CASRAEVTGELFF TGTGCCAGCAGAGCAGAGGTTACCGGGGAGCTGTTTTTT TRBV6-1 . TRBJ2-2 .
CASRTSGVETQYF TGTGCCAGTAGAACCTCGGGAGTAGAGACCCAGTACTTC TRBV19 . TRBJ2-5 .
CASSQETGQTYEQYF TGCGCCAGCAGCCAAGAAACGGGACAGACCTACGAGCAGTACTTC TRBV4-1 . TRBJ2-7 TRBD1
CASSLAVNTGELFF TGCGCCAGCAGCTTAGCGGTAAACACCGGGGAGCTGTTTTTT TRBV5-1 . TRBJ2-2 .
CASSTGTGEVNEQFF TGTGCCAGCTCAACCGGGACAGGGGAAGTCAATGAGCAGTTCTTC TRBV19 . TRBJ2-1 TRBD1
CASSLEYPNNEQFF TGTGCCAGCAGCTTAGAGTACCCTAACAATGAGCAGTTCTTC TRBV5-5 . TRBJ2-1 .
CASSPGQGLTYGYTF TGTGCCAGCTCACCAGGACAGGGCCTGACCTATGGCTACACCTTC TRBV18 . TRBJ1-2 TRBD1
CASSFPQGSNEKLFF TGTGCCAGCTCATTCCCCCAGGGTTCTAATGAAAAACTGTTTTTT TRBV28 . TRBJ1-4 .
CASRFHLAGGTGELFF TGTGCCAGCAGGTTTCACCTAGCGGGGGGTACCGGGGAGCTGTTTTTT TRBV11-2 . TRBJ2-2 TRBD2
CASSTGTGGLSTTPRGYTF TGTGCCAGCAGCACCGGGACAGGGGGACTTTCGACTACTCCTCGAGGCTACACCTTC TRBV7-6 . TRBJ1-2 TRBD1
CASSQGQGAVNEQFF TGTGCCAGCAGTCAAGGACAGGGGGCTGTGAATGAGCAGTTCTTC TRBV6-6 few TRBJ2-1 TRBD1
CASSWPGQGVNGYTF TGTGCCAGTAGTTGGCCGGGACAGGGGGTTAATGGCTACACCTTC TRBV19 . TRBJ1-2 TRBD1
CASSRPSLAGSYEQYF TGTGCCAGCAGCCGACCGTCACTAGCGGGAAGCTACGAGCAGTACTTC TRBV27 . TRBJ2-7 TRBD2
CAIRPGLVGYEQYF TGTGCCATCAGACCGGGACTAGTTGGGTACGAGCAGTACTTC TRBV10-3 . TRBJ2-7 TRBD2
CASTVADLQDTQYF TGCGCCAGCACGGTAGCGGATCTCCAAGATACGCAGTATTTT TRBV5-1 . TRBJ2-3 .
CASSIRGMMSTNEKLFF TGTGCCAGTAGTATAAGGGGGATGATGTCAACTAATGAAAAACTGTTTTTT TRBV19 . TRBJ1-4 .
CASSTPAGGGGAYNEQFF TGTGCCAGCAGCACTCCTGCTGGCGGGGGTGGGGCATACAATGAGCAGTTCTTC TRBV7-2 . TRBJ2-1 TRBD2
CASSQEGHREGDGYTF TGCGCCAGCAGCCAAGAGGGTCACAGGGAAGGGGATGGCTACACCTTC TRBV4-3 . TRBJ1-2 .
CASSKVGSRGYSNQPQHF TGTGCCAGCAGCAAAGTGGGAAGCAGGGGGTATAGCAATCAGCCCCAGCATTTT TRBV21-1 . TRBJ1-5 .
CASSITGSYEQYF TGTGCCAGCAGTATTACAGGGAGCTACGAGCAGTACTTC TRBV27 . TRBJ2-7 .
CAITSSPGYGYTF TGTGCCATCACTAGTAGCCCGGGCTATGGCTACACCTTC TRBV10-3 . TRBJ1-2 .